This T cell receptor beta chain came from a study of blood T cell repertoires in COVID-19. Study information: Donors in the United States, Italy and Spain gave samples during acute or convalescent COVID-19.

Generated by immunoSEQ multiplex PCR, the TCRdb table keeps only in-frame clones and is missing some. The table has about 36,000 clones, approximately 69% seen once. The source material was peripheral blood. The sequence came from a man aged 70-80 years with COVID-19, enrolled during active disease.

The CDR3 nucleotides are TGTGCCAGCAGTTACTCGGGGGACAGGGGCTACACCTTC. Encoded protein: CASSYSGDRGYTF. The chain joins TRBV6-5 to TRBJ1-2, with 8 positions matching TRBD1. The CDR3 spans 13 residues. Trimming took 0 bases from V and 8 from J; bases not matched to a gene: 2. Germline CDR1 reads MNHEY; CDR2 reads SVGAGI.